Following are 26 T cell receptor beta chains from one sample sequenced in a study of cytomegalovirus exposure and HLA in healthy donors. This PCR relied on a set of 60 Vbeta primers and 13 Jbeta primers. Measured with immunoSEQ multiplex PCR; TCRdb has only the in-frame clones, and not every one. The table includes around 220,000 clones, around 80% detected once. The sequencing input was PBMCs. The receptors derive from a girl aged 2-10 years in good health and CMV-seronegative.

In nucleotides, the CDR3 is TGTGCCAGCAGTCTCCTATCCCCAACAGGGCTCAATAACAATCAGCCCCAGCATTTT. Translated, it gives CASSLLSPTGLNNNQPQHF. V usage is TRBV27 and J usage is TRBJ1-5; a weak D match, TRBD1 (6 bases). CDR1 is MNHEY, CDR2 SMNVEV, per germline (reference sequence). V was trimmed by 5 bases and J by 3 bases, leaving 26 bases between them. The CDR3 extends over 19 amino acids.

This rearrangement joins TRBV19 to TRBJ1-2; D unresolved. CDR1 and CDR2 (germline): LNHDA, SQIVND (reference sequence). CDR3 size: 12 residues. V was pared by 4 bases and J by 8 bases, with 11 bases between. For the CDR3, the DNA is TGTGCCAGTAGTACCCTTTTGGAGGGCTACACCTTC. The encoded protein is CASSTLLEGYTF.

The rearrangement uses TRBV4-2 and TRBJ2-5; 9 bases match TRBD2. The ends lost 0 bases at V and 3 bases at J; junction bases unmatched: 17. The length of the CDR3 is 20 residues. CDR1 is LGHNA and CDR2 is YNFKEQ in the germline V gene. CDR3 nucleotide sequence: TGTGCCAGCAGCCAAGAGGTCCGAGCGGGAGGAGGTGCTGGCAAAGAGACCCAGTACTTC. Translating it yields CASSQEVRAGGGAGKETQYF.

This clone is a singleton in its sample. At one end the junction does not follow the germline gene, possibly because of a read error. The V call is TRBV19, the J call TRBJ2-3; D possibly corresponds to TRBD2 (5 bases). The CDR3 contains 15 residues. CDR1 LNHDA and CDR2 SQIVND come from the germline V gene (reference sequence). CDR3 sequence reads: CARSIIRGATDTQYF. In DNA form, the CDR3 reads TGTGCCCGTAGTATAATCCGGGGAGCCACAGATACGCAGTATTTT.

This clone was recorded a few times. The genes are TRBV12-5 and TRBJ2-3; a possible D gene is TRBD2 (5 bases). Germline loops: CDR1 LGHNT, CDR2 FRNRAP. The CDR3 length is 12 residues. Trimming removed 1 base at V and 9 bases at J, with 8 bases between. The CDR3 coding sequence is TGTGCTAGTGGTTTGGACCGCGGGACGCAGTATTTT. Its translation is CASGLDRGTQYF.

The rearrangement joins TRBV13 to TRBJ1-1; 7 positions agree with TRBD1. The CDR3 consists of 12 residues. Germline CDR1 and CDR2: PRHDT and FYEKMQ (reference sequence). After removal of 11 bases from V and 6 bases from J, the junction contained 9 bases not matched to a gene. The CDR3 DNA reads TGTGCCCAGACAGGGCCTAACCCTGAAGCTTTCTTT. Its translation is CAQTGPNPEAFF. Full variable domain (rest looked up from reference TRBV13 and TRBJ1-1): AAGVIQSPRHLIKEKRETATLKCYPIPRHDTVYWYQQGPGQDPQFLISFYEKMQSDKGSIPDRFSAQQFSDYHSELNMSSLELGDSALYFCAQTGPNPEAFFGQGTRLTVV.

The chain combines TRBV7-9 with TRBJ2-5; TRBD2 matches 7 bases. V was clipped by 5 bases and J by 1 base; unmatched bases: 7. Germline CDR1 SEHNR, CDR2 FQNEAQ (reference sequence). The CDR3 has 15 residues. The CDR3 nucleotides read TGTGCCAGCAGCACACCACGGGAGGTCCAAGAGACCCAGTACTTC. Translating gives CASSTPREVQETQYF.

The chain has TRBV13 and TRBJ1-1; D unclear. There are 13 residues in the CDR3. Trimming left V 2 bases short and J 0 bases short, with 4 bases between. Germline assignment: CDR1 PRHDT and CDR2 FYEKMQ (reference sequence). Written as DNA, the CDR3 is TGTGCCAGCAGCTTATCCATGAACACTGAAGCTTTCTTT. Its translation is CASSLSMNTEAFF.

The J gene is TRBJ1-1, the V gene TRBV11-2; D gene uncertain. Germline-derived CDR1 and CDR2 are SGHAT and FQNNGV. V shed 5 bases and J shed 8 bases, with 9 bases lying between them. The CDR3 loop spans 11 amino acids. The CDR3 nucleotides are TGTGCCAGCAGCCCGAGGCTCGAAGCTTTCTTT. It encodes CASSPRLEAFF.

V gene TRBV30 combines with J gene TRBJ2-3; D perhaps matches TRBD1 (6 bases). CDR3 length equals 15 residues. The germline V gene encodes CDR1 GTSNPN and CDR2 SVGIG (reference sequence). V lost 3 bases to trimming and J lost 6 bases, with 19 bases between them. The CDR3 reads CAWRRTDRRVDTQYF. The CDR3 DNA follows: TGTGCCTGGAGGCGGACGGACAGACGAGTGGATACGCAGTATTTT. Full variable domain (outside the CDR3, taken from reference TRBV30 and TRBJ2-3): SQTIHQWPATLVQPVGSPLSLECTVEGTSNPNLYWYRQAAGRGLQLLFYSVGIGQISSEVPQNLSASRPQDRQFILSSKKLLLSDSGFYLCAWRRTDRRVDTQYFGPGTRLTVL.

The J gene is TRBJ2-1, the V gene TRBV5-1, with TRBD2 matching over 8 bases. CDR1 and CDR2 (germline): SGHRS, YFSETQ. This CDR3 is built from 17 residues. V was clipped by 3 bases and J by 6 bases; unmatched bases: 14. CDR3 bases: TGCGCCAGCAGCTCAGCACTAAACTCTGCGGGGGGCAATGAGCAGTTCTTC. Residues: CASSSALNSAGGNEQFF. The whole variable domain, filled in from reference TRBV5-1 and TRBJ2-1, reads KAGVTQTPRYLIKTRGQQVTLSCSPISGHRSVSWYQQTPGQGLQFLFEYFSETQRNKGNFPGRFSGRQFSNSRSEMNVSTLELGDSALYLCASSSALNSAGGNEQFFGPGTRLTVL.

The V gene is TRBV19, the J gene TRBJ2-1; 8 positions agree with TRBD1. V gave up 4 bases and J gave up 3 bases; unmatched junction bases: 8. Germline CDR1 reads LNHDA; CDR2 reads SQIVND (reference sequence). This CDR3 comprises 16 residues. CDR3 sequence: CASSKHRGSYYNEQFF. The CDR3 DNA reads TGTGCCAGTAGTAAACACAGGGGGTCCTACTACAATGAGCAGTTCTTC.

The rearrangement links TRBV18 to TRBJ1-1; 8 bases are a match to TRBD1. There are 13 residues in the CDR3. J lost 3 bases, V lost 3 bases, and 0 bases had no gene match. CDR1 and CDR2 (germline): KGHSH, LQKENI. The CDR3 protein is CASSPGQDTEAFF. The CDR3 coding sequence is TGTGCCAGCTCACCGGGACAGGACACTGAAGCTTTCTTT. Combining the CDR3 with reference TRBV18 and TRBJ1-1 gives the whole variable domain NAGVMQNPRHLVRRRGQEARLRCSPMKGHSHVYWYRQLPEEGLKFMVYLQKENIIDESGMPKERFSAEFPKEGPSILRIQQVVRGDSAAYFCASSPGQDTEAFFGQGTRLTVV.

This chain connects TRBV4-2 to TRBJ2-7, with 10 bases matching TRBD2. Germline V gives CDR1 LGHNA, CDR2 YNFKEQ. This CDR3 contains 18 residues. With V trimmed by 3 bases and J by 1 base, 12 bases remained unmatched. DNA of the CDR3: TGTGCCAGCAGCCAGCTACCCACGGGACTAGCGACATCCTACGAGCAGTACTTC. As protein: CASSQLPTGLATSYEQYF.

The V gene is TRBV5-4, the J gene TRBJ2-5; tentatively, D is TRBD2 (6 bases). The CDR3 loop spans 13 amino acids. The V end was cut by 0 bases, the J end by 5 bases, with 8 bases between. CDR1 and CDR2 from the germline V gene are SGHNT and YYREEE (reference sequence). CDR3 sequence: CASSLGRGETQYF. CDR3 sequence (DNA): TGTGCCAGCAGCTTGGGACGGGGGGAGACCCAGTACTTC.

The chain couples TRBV4-2 to TRBJ1-2; no clear D. The CDR3 extends over 14 amino acids. Trimming removed 1 base from V and 1 base from J, with 7 bases in between. CDR1 is LGHNA, CDR2 YNFKEQ, per germline. The CDR3 bases are TGTGCCAGCAGCCAAGGCGGTAATAACTATGGCTACACCTTC. As protein: CASSQGGNNYGYTF.

The chain has TRBV5-1 and TRBJ2-2, with D uncertain. Trimming cost V 2 bases and J 2 bases, with 10 bases left between them. There are 15 residues in the CDR3. Germline CDR1 is SGHRS and CDR2 is YFSETQ. The CDR3 here is CASSFRLDNTGELFF. The CDR3 nucleotides read TGCGCCAGCAGCTTTCGATTAGATAACACCGGGGAGCTGTTTTTT.

The rearrangement uses TRBV2 and TRBJ2-7, with 9 bases matching TRBD2. The V gene end was trimmed by 5 bases and the J gene end by 3 bases; junction bases not matched to a gene: 5. This CDR3 comprises 14 residues. Germline V gene sequence: CDR1 SNHLY, CDR2 FYNNEI. CDR3 sequence: CASSNPSGVYEQYF. The CDR3 DNA reads TGTGCCAGCAGTAACCCTAGCGGGGTCTACGAGCAGTACTTC.

This clone was seen only once. This chain links TRBV5-1 with TRBJ2-7; 7 positions match TRBD1. This CDR3 has 15 residues. Trimming took 4 bases from V and 0 from J; bases not matched to a gene: 7. CDR1 is SGHRS, CDR2 YFSETQ, per germline. Here the CDR3 reads CASSQRTGSSYEQYF. CDR3 coding DNA: TGCGCCAGCAGCCAAAGGACAGGCAGCTCCTACGAGCAGTACTTC.

This clone occurred a few times. The rearrangement joins TRBV19 to TRBJ1-2, with a possible D match to TRBD1 (5 bases). The V gene lost 3 bases and the J gene lost 0 bases, with 8 bases spanning the gap. Germline CDR1 reads LNHDA; CDR2 reads SQIVND (reference sequence). The CDR3 length is 14 residues. Written as DNA, the CDR3 is TGTGCCAGTAGTATGGGGCAGGCTAACTATGGCTACACCTTC. Its translation is CASSMGQANYGYTF.

A remark on this clone: The junction departs from germline at one end; a sequencing error may be responsible. This sequence joins TRBV7-2 and TRBJ2-4; TRBD1 is a possible D gene (5 bases). Germline lookup yields CDR1 SGHTA and CDR2 FQGNSA. There are 15 residues in the CDR3. Here the CDR3 reads CASSLVKGAKNIQYF. The CDR3 nucleotides read TGTGCCAGCAGCTTGGTTAAAGGGGCCAAAAACATTCAGTATTTC.

This chain uses TRBV5-8 with TRBJ1-2, with 11 bases aligning to TRBD1. Germline assignment: CDR1 SGHTS and CDR2 YDEGEE. This CDR3 is built from 16 residues. V gave up 3 bases and J gave up 7 bases; unmatched junction bases: 11. The DNA for the CDR3 is TGTGCCAGCAGCTACGGACAGGGGGCCGCTCGGGTTGGCTACACCTTC. This codes for CASSYGQGAARVGYTF.

The chain couples TRBV19 to TRBJ1-1; tentatively, D is TRBD1 (6 bases). V lost 6 bases to trimming and J lost 4 bases, with 12 bases between them. CDR3 length: 13 amino acids. Germline-derived CDR1 and CDR2 are LNHDA and SQIVND (reference sequence). The CDR3 protein is CASRAGAGTEAFF. The CDR3 DNA reads as TGTGCCAGTAGGGCAGGGGCGGGCACTGAAGCTTTCTTT.

The chain combines TRBV4-1 with TRBJ1-2; D unclear. V shed 0 bases and J shed 8 bases, with 13 bases lying between them. The CDR3 consists of 14 residues. Germline assignment: CDR1 MGHRA and CDR2 YSYEKL. CDR3 sequence: CASSQDFFLGGYTF. The DNA for the CDR3 is TGCGCCAGCAGCCAAGATTTCTTCCTCGGGGGCTACACCTTC.

This clone showed up just a few times. J is TRBJ1-4 and V is TRBV27, with D possibly TRBD1 on 5 matching bases. In germline, CDR1 is MNHEY, CDR2 SMNVEV (reference sequence). The V end lost 2 bases, the J end lost 9 bases, and 13 bases lay between the germline ends. The CDR3 sequence is 14 residues long. CDR3 residues: CASSLRGQVKKLFF. CDR3 DNA: TGTGCCAGCAGTTTAAGGGGCCAAGTTAAAAAACTGTTTTTT.

This clone occurred a few times. This chain joins TRBV7-9 and TRBJ2-3, with 7 nucleotides matching TRBD2. The ends lost 2 bases at V and 0 bases at J; junction bases unmatched: 5. CDR1 and CDR2 from the germline V gene are SEHNR and FQNEAQ (reference sequence). The CDR3 covers 16 residues. This chain's CDR3 is CASSLKTSTSTDTQYF. The CDR3 coding sequence is TGTGCCAGCAGCTTAAAGACTAGCACCAGCACAGATACGCAGTATTTT.